These 22 T cell receptor beta chains were sequenced from one sample in a study of shared clonotypes between healthy human individuals. Naive CD8 cells lacked CD45RO, underwent positive selection for CCR7 and left out terminally differentiated effector memory CD45RA+ cells. Data came from immunoSEQ multiplex PCR; TCRdb stores just in-frame clones and leaves some out. The data contain about 2,200,000 clones, about 92% of them singletons. The source material was naive CD8+ T cells from PBMCs. Source of these receptors: a man between 18 and 35 years old in good health. Some clones in this sample may be carry-over from other donors' samples.

The rearrangement links TRBV29-1 to TRBJ2-7, with 14 positions matching TRBD2. CDR3 length: 17 amino acids. V was pared by 1 base and J by 7 bases, with 12 bases of the junction left unmatched. The germline gives CDR1 SQVTM, CDR2 ANQGSEA. In DNA, the CDR3 is TGCAGCGTTGAAGGGGAGACTAGCGGGAGGGCCTGGCGGGAGCAGTACTTC. Its translation is CSVEGETSGRAWREQYF.

Concerning this clone: Other DNA sequences in this specimen translate into the identical CDR3. V gene TRBV4-1 combines with J gene TRBJ2-5, with D perhaps matching TRBD1 or TRBD2 (5 bases each). The CDR3 spans 14 residues. V was clipped by 0 bases and J by 5 bases, with 10 bases between them. The germline gives CDR1 MGHRA, CDR2 YSYEKL. CDR3 DNA sequence: TGCGCCAGCAGCCAAGATAGGGGAGTGGAGACCCAGTACTTC. Its protein is CASSQDRGVETQYF.

The chain is built from TRBV4-1 and TRBJ2-7, with D perhaps given as TRBD1 or TRBD2 (6 bases each). V was shortened by 1 base and J by 3 bases, with 13 bases between the two germline ends. Germline CDR1 and CDR2: MGHRA and YSYEKL. This CDR3 comprises 15 residues. The CDR3: CASSQGRGTFYEQYF. CDR3 sequence (DNA): TGCGCCAGCAGCCAAGGGAGGGGGACCTTCTACGAGCAGTACTTC.

V gene TRBV5-1 combines with J gene TRBJ2-7, with TRBD1 matching over 7 bases. CDR3 length: 13 residues. Germline CDR1 SGHRS, CDR2 YFSETQ. The ends lost 4 bases at V and 7 bases at J; junction bases unmatched: 8. For the CDR3, the DNA is TGCGCCAGCAGCACTGGACAGGCTCGGGAGCAGTACTTC. Residues: CASSTGQAREQYF.

The chain has TRBV6-1 and TRBJ2-7; 8 bases map to TRBD1. CDR1 and CDR2 from the germline V gene are MNHNS and SASEGT. CDR3 length: 16 amino acids. After removal of 1 base from V and 4 bases from J, the junction contained 9 bases not matched to a gene. CDR3: CASSEVGQGAFYEQYF. The CDR3 region has the DNA TGTGCCAGCAGTGAAGTAGGGCAGGGGGCTTTTTACGAGCAGTACTTC.

As regards this clone: The identical CDR3 is also encoded by other nucleotide sequences in the sample. The chain uses TRBV7-7 and TRBJ2-1; 7 bases are shared with TRBD1. The junction had 4 bases not matched to a gene; V was cut back by 1 base and J by 4 bases. Germline CDR1 and CDR2: SSHAT and FNYEAQ (reference sequence). This CDR3 has 15 amino acids. In nucleotides, the CDR3 is TGTGCCAGCAGCTTAGACAGGGGTTCATACAATGAGCAGTTCTTC. This translates into CASSLDRGSYNEQFF.

This clone was recorded once. CDR3 loop: CASNPSASRTTDTQYF. DNA of the CDR3: TGTGCCAGCAACCCGTCGGCTAGCAGAACTACAGATACGCAGTATTTT. This chain links TRBV9 with TRBJ2-3; weak D call: TRBD2 (5 bases). Per germline, CDR1 SGDLS and CDR2 YYNGEE. V lost 6 bases to trimming and J lost 3 bases, with 20 bases between them. This CDR3 has 16 amino acids.

This chain joins TRBV19 and TRBJ2-1; D is possibly TRBD1 (6 bases). Trimming shortened V by 7 bases and J by 8 bases, and 9 bases separated the two germline ends. CDR1 and CDR2 from the germline V gene are LNHDA and SQIVND (reference sequence). The CDR3 has 11 amino acids. The CDR3 nucleotides are TGTGCCAGTACCAACAGGGATGAGCAGTTCTTC. It encodes CASTNRDEQFF.

The CDR3 loop reads CASSLDLEPRLGGYTF. The CDR3 nucleotides read TGTGCCAGCAGCTTAGATCTGGAGCCGCGCTTGGGGGGCTACACCTTC. V usage is TRBV11-2 and J usage is TRBJ1-2; the D is unclear. V was trimmed by 0 bases and J by 8 bases, leaving 19 bases between them. The CDR3 sequence is 16 residues long. Germline V CDR1 and CDR2: SGHAT, FQNNGV.

This rearrangement joins TRBV28 to TRBJ1-2, with TRBD1 as a possible D gene (5 bases). The germline gives CDR1 MDHEN, CDR2 SYDVKM. Trimming cost V 5 bases and J 0 bases, with 13 bases left between them. The CDR3 is made up of 15 amino acids. The CDR3 sequence: CASSRPDNSNYGYTF. The DNA of the CDR3 is TGTGCCAGCAGTCGGCCGGACAACTCTAACTATGGCTACACCTTC.

The chain has TRBV11-2 and TRBJ2-1, with D perhaps TRBD2 (6 bases). The CDR3 runs to 12 residues. V was trimmed by 7 bases and J by 8 bases, leaving 12 bases between them. Germline CDR1 and CDR2: SGHAT and FQNNGV. This CDR3 is CASKTGGDEQFF. The CDR3 DNA follows: TGTGCCAGCAAAACCGGCGGGGATGAGCAGTTCTTC. Complete variable domain (other parts from reference TRBV11-2 and TRBJ2-1): EAGVAQSPRYKIIEKRQSVAFWCNPISGHATLYWYQQILGQGPKLLIQFQNNGVVDDSQLPKDRFSAERLKGVDSTLKIQPAKLEDSAVYLCASKTGGDEQFFGPGTRLTVL.

The DNA of the CDR3 is TGTGCCAGCAGTTTATTGGGGACTTCAGGGGAGTACTTC. Translation: CASSLLGTSGEYF. The rearrangement links TRBV28 to TRBJ2-7, with D perhaps given as TRBD1 or TRBD2 (6 bases each). The V gene lost 1 base and the J gene lost 11 bases, with 15 bases spanning the gap. This CDR3 contains 13 residues. Germline values: CDR1 MDHEN, CDR2 SYDVKM. The variable domain in full, completed from reference TRBV28 and TRBJ2-7, reads DVKVTQSSRYLVKRTGEKVFLECVQDMDHENMFWYRQDPGLGLRLIYFSYDVKMKEKGDIPEGYSVSREKKERFSLILESASTNQTSMYLCASSLLGTSGEYFGPGTRLTVT.

In nucleotides, the CDR3 is TGCGCCAGCAGCCAAGATAGTGTGTATCAGCCCCAGCATTTT. It codes for CASSQDSVYQPQHF. V gene TRBV4-1 combines with J gene TRBJ1-5; D gene ambiguous. V shed 0 bases and J shed 5 bases, with 8 bases lying between them. CDR1 MGHRA and CDR2 YSYEKL come from the germline V gene. The CDR3 has 14 residues.

The chain joins TRBV9 to TRBJ1-3, with D possibly being TRBD1 (5 bases). Germline V gene sequence: CDR1 SGDLS, CDR2 YYNGEE. Trimming removed 3 bases at V and 2 bases at J, with 12 bases between. The CDR3 consists of 15 residues. CDR3 nucleotide sequence: TGTGCCAGCAGCGCGGACGGGACTACTGGAAACACCATATATTTT. This codes for CASSADGTTGNTIYF.

The rearrangement uses TRBV9 and TRBJ1-4, with D possibly being TRBD1 (6 bases). Trimming pared 4 bases from V and 6 bases from J, leaving 13 bases between. The CDR3 extends over 14 amino acids. Per the germline V gene, CDR1 is SGDLS and CDR2 is YYNGEE. In nucleotides, the CDR3 is TGTGCCAGCAGCCCCAGGGGAGAGGATGAAAAACTGTTTTTT. This gives the protein CASSPRGEDEKLFF.

The chain has TRBV7-9 and TRBJ2-1; no clear D. Trimming stripped 7 bases from V and 10 bases from J, with 17 bases between. CDR3 length: 13 residues. The germline gives CDR1 SEHNR, CDR2 FQNEAQ (reference sequence). The CDR3 region is CASNPPLLVEQFF. The DNA for the CDR3 is TGTGCCAGCAATCCCCCCCTCCTTGTCGAGCAGTTCTTC.

The chain combines TRBV5-5 with TRBJ1-1; D remains ambiguous. V dropped 2 bases and J dropped 3 bases, with 8 bases sitting between them. The CDR3 spans 13 residues. The V gene's germline CDR1 is SGHKS and CDR2 YYEKEE (reference sequence). The chain's CDR3 is CASSFGSDTEAFF. The CDR3 nucleotides read TGTGCCAGCAGCTTTGGAAGCGACACTGAAGCTTTCTTT.

CDR3 in DNA: TGCGCCAGCAGCCAAGGCCCGGGGCAGGGGAGTGAAAAACTGTTTTTT. The encoded protein is CASSQGPGQGSEKLFF. The chain couples TRBV4-1 to TRBJ1-4; TRBD1 might be the D (6 bases). CDR3 size: 16 residues. Germline V gene sequence: CDR1 MGHRA, CDR2 YSYEKL. Trimming left V 1 base short and J 7 bases short, with 16 bases between.

On this clone itself: In the same sample, other DNA sequences code for this CDR3. The chain has TRBV9 and TRBJ2-7; D may be TRBD2 (6 bases). Deletions cut 0 bases from V and 4 bases from J, with 14 bases between. The CDR3 contains 15 residues. Germline V lookup: CDR1 SGDLS, CDR2 YYNGEE. DNA of the CDR3: TGTGCCAGCAGCGTAGGCGGCGGGACCACTTACGAGCAGTACTTC. This gives the protein CASSVGGGTTYEQYF. The whole variable domain, filled in from reference TRBV9 and TRBJ2-7, reads DSGVTQTPKHLITATGQRVTLRCSPRSGDLSVYWYQQSLDQGLQFLIQYYNGEERAKGNILERFSAQQFPDLHSELNLSSLELGDSALYFCASSVGGGTTYEQYFGPGTRLTVT.

CDR3 protein: CASAPKGGGREGEQFF. In DNA, the CDR3 is TGTGCCAGCGCCCCTAAAGGGGGCGGGAGGGAGGGAGAGCAGTTCTTC. This chain connects TRBV11-2 to TRBJ2-1; 9 nucleotides align to TRBD2. The ends lost 8 bases at V and 10 bases at J; junction bases unmatched: 18. Per germline, CDR1 SGHAT and CDR2 FQNNGV. This CDR3 spans 16 amino acids.

The sample holds one count of this clone. The gene calls are TRBV29-1 and TRBJ2-5, with a tentative D call TRBD2 (5 bases). The ends were cut back, 3 bases at V and 2 bases at J, with 19 bases in the middle. This CDR3 comprises 16 residues. Germline-derived CDR1 and CDR2 are SQVTM and ANQGSEA. CDR3 residues: CSVDSEVGASQETQYF. CDR3 coding DNA: TGCAGCGTTGACTCCGAGGTGGGAGCTTCTCAAGAGACCCAGTACTTC. Full variable domain (missing parts from reference TRBV29-1 and TRBJ2-5): SAVISQKPSRDICQRGTSLTIQCQVDSQVTMMFWYRQQPGQSLTLIATANQGSEATYESGFVIDKFPISRPNLTFSTLTVSNMSPEDSSIYLCSVDSEVGASQETQYFGPGTRLLVL.

Only a few counts were recorded for this clone. The V call is TRBV5-1, the J call TRBJ1-2; no firm D call. The CDR3 loop spans 15 amino acids. Germline V gene sequence: CDR1 SGHRS, CDR2 YFSETQ. V gave up 2 bases and J gave up 3 bases, with 14 bases separating them. CDR3 amino acids: CASSFASVGDYGYTF. In DNA form, the CDR3 reads TGCGCCAGCAGCTTTGCCTCAGTAGGCGACTATGGCTACACCTTC.